The sequence of this T cell receptor beta chain was determined in a study of CXCR3-negative and CXCR3-positive naive CD8 T cells. Study-wide results and caveats: After cryopreservation, CXCR3 expression dropped partially; most assays used fresh PBMCs.

5' RACE with UMI labels generated the TRB cDNA libraries. TCRdb re-analyzed the 5' RACE reads; it lists each CDR3 protein once, without DNA. This repertoire includes 7,500 to 9,000 distinct CDR3 sequences. In regard to this clonotype: Its target is unknown.

The CDR3 consists of 15 residues. The germline V gene encodes CDR1 SGHRS and CDR2 YFSETQ. The sorter processed each CD8+ T cell subset in triplicate at some 330,000 cells apiece. CD45RO-CCR7+CD27+CD95- characterized naive CD8+ T cells. Material for sequencing was naive CXCR3- CD8+ T cells from blood. Subset noted: CD45RO-CCR7+CD27+CD95- naive CD8+ T cells lacking CXCR3 (TNR3-). This receptor was taken from a human donor in good health. Some clones in this sample may be carry-over from other donors' samples. This chain connects TRBV5-1 to TRBJ2-5; without DNA, the TCRdb call of TRBD2 cannot be checked. This CDR3 is CASSLEGRAQETQYF.